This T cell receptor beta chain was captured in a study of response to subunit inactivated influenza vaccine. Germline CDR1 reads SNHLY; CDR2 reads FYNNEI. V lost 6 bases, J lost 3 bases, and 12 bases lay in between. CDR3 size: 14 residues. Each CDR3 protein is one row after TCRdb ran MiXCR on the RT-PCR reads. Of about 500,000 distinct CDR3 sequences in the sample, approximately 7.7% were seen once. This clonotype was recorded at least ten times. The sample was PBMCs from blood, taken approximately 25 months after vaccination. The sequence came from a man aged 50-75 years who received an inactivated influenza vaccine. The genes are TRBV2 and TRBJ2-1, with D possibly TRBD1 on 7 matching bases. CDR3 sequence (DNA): TGTGCCAGCAGGGAGGGGGCCCACTACAATGAGCAGTTCTTC. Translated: CASREGAHYNEQFF.